This TCR beta chain was sequenced during a study of blood T cell repertoires in COVID-19. Study as a whole: Nucleic acid was either cDNA or gDNA, and it came from T cells, B-cell-depleted T cells, or PBMCs.

Comments on this clone: The junction does not match germline at one end; this may be a read error.

As originally analysed: Estimated nucleated cell counts came from reference gene primer amplification. Assay used: immunoSEQ multiplex PCR; TCRdb lists only in-frame clones, some missing. Clonal size and the V and J genes are those of that table, whereas D and trimming came from the DNA. This sample yields 140,000 to 150,000 clones, of which about nine tenths are seen a single time; 2% to 2.5% belongs to the top ten. The CDR3 spans 16 residues. Germline-derived CDR1 and CDR2 are SGHRS and YFSETQ. The specimen was peripheral blood. The sequence came from a human donor in a cohort sampled during active COVID-19. The chain combines TRBV5-1 with TRBJ2-3, with 10 bases aligning to TRBD2. The CDR3 region is CASSLASGRATNTQYF. The CDR3 region has the DNA TGCGCCAGCAGCTTGGCCAGCGGGAGGGCCACAAATACGCAGTATTTT.